This T cell receptor beta chain was sequenced in a study of metastatic and nonmetastatic thyroid tumors. Relative to its sample, this clone is large. With MiXCR, TCRdb reprocessed the PCR reads. The sample includes approximately 5,200 clones, 33% seen only once; the top ten take more than 20%. The CDR3 has 19 amino acids. CDR1 and CDR2 from the germline V gene are DFQATT and SNEGSKA (reference sequence). Trimming cost V 0 bases and J 4 bases; bases outside gene matches: 14. None of the patients had undergone any treatment ahead of thyroid surgery. The sequence was obtained from a female donor with papillary thyroid cancer or a benign thyroid nodule (not recorded which). Some clones in this sample may be carry-over from other donors' samples. The chain carries TRBV20-1 and TRBJ2-2; TRBD2 matches 10 bases. Sequencing was performed on adjacent normal tissue. The CDR3 bases are TGCAGTGCTAGAGATCTGGCTAGCGGGAGTTGGAGTGGCACCGGGGAGCTGTTTTTT. This codes for CSARDLASGSWSGTGELFF.